Reported below is one T cell receptor (beta chain). This receptor's antigen is unknown. No per-base quality is available; no much larger clone lies one base away. This entry belongs to a study of T cell responses to AZD1222 COVID-19 vaccine (dated by TCRdb to about 2021). Background for the entire study: AZD1222 recipients with second doses at about 4 weeks or about 12 weeks were pooled, because spike-specific TCR depth and breadth did not differ between schedules. Trial participants were enrolled by age into subgroups of 18-55, 56-69 and 70-plus years, and roughly 160, 29 and 62 TCR-sequenced participants, respectively, were included in these subgroups. TCR sequencing covered fewer than 250 trial participants: 200 to 220 given two doses of AZD1222 and 26 given two doses of MenACWY control vaccine. Study-wide findings and limitations: Participants were mostly white British and included more females than males, and it was suggested by the authors that clonal diversity may have been underestimated. The vaccine-associated CD4 TCRs covered the entire spike protein, and the dominant responses fell in regions 160-218 and 743-854. After two AZD1222 doses, spike-specific TCR breadth and depth were significantly higher than at day 0 and than in MenACWY recipients. Because no day 14 peak-response samples were available, repertoires were characterized only after the peak T cell response. In the small 56-69-year group, the increase in depth fell short of significance, most likely because of low power. Conclusions about previously exposed vaccinees were limited because only 6 or 7 AZD1222 recipients were SARS-CoV-2 seropositive at baseline. Reportedly, close to half of the unique spike-specific TCRs recognized epitopes lying outside the regions that are mutated in the B.1.351 and B.1.1.7 variants.

The CDR3 regions of human TCRbeta chains were analyzed by immunosequencing. The authors processed their data as follows. TCRs in the repertoires were matched against a reference library of SARS-CoV-2-specific TCRs that had been generated with the MIRA antigen-specificity platform. Breadth meant the fraction of unique TCRs that were SARS-CoV-2-associated, whereas depth meant the fraction of total T cells that were SARS-CoV-2-associated. Using the MIRA data, every spike-specific TCR was mapped to the spike region that the TCR reacted to and assigned to either a CD4 or a CD8 class. Log10-transformed breadth and depth values were compared by one-way ANOVA with Sidak's multiple comparisons tests. TCRdb took this table from immuneACCESS and kept in-frame rearrangements with V and J called. Such tables lack part of the clones; where checked against another copy, unresolved V genes explain under half of the gap, and the rest is unexplained. D and trimming come from the DNA, and the V and J calls and clone size come from that table. The sample table records 100,000 to 150,000 clones; around 84% of these occur just once. The leading ten clones occupy about 12% of the sample.

Looking up the germline V gene (reference sequence) yields CDR1 SGHNT and CDR2 YYREEE. V is pared back by 1 base and J by 6 bases, with 5 bases lying between the germline termini. The CDR3 runs 11 residues from the cysteine to the phenylalanine. Only CDR3 DNA remains: 33 bases, in frame from the first base. This specimen's time point label, per the study, means: baseline before first vaccination. Vaccinee samples were obtained from the UK trials COV001 and COV002, which included a single-blind randomized controlled phase 2/3 trial of AZD1222 (ChAdOx1 nCoV-19) in healthy adults. For TCRbeta chain sequencing, PBMC samples were collected from trial participants at day 0 and at day 28 after the second dose.

The receptor's source is an adult in good health. The sequence is built from TRBV5-4 and TRBJ2-7, with the D gene call left open. Sequenced material: peripheral blood, taken on day 0 of AZD1222 vaccination. The CDR3 reads as follows: CASSLLGEQYF. The nucleotides read TGTGCCAGCAGCTTGTTAGGCGAGCAGTACTTC.